The 19 T cell receptor beta chains in this list originate from one sample, sequenced in a study of shared clonotypes between healthy human individuals. Profiled with immunoSEQ multiplex PCR; TCRdb holds only in-frame clones, not every one. This sample has a few million clones, with about 92% found just once. The source material was naive CD4+ T cells sorted from blood. Subset indicated: CD45RA+ positively selected. These receptors were taken from a man aged 18 to 29 in good health.

The V and J genes are TRBV29-1 and TRBJ2-1, with TRBD2 identical over 11 bases. CDR3 length: 17 residues. Germline CDR1 reads SQVTM; CDR2 reads ANQGSEA. The V and J ends lost 7 bases and 0 bases, in that order; junction bases with no gene match: 11. The CDR3 here is CSAKGLAGQSSYNEQFF. CDR3 coding DNA: TGCAGCGCAAAAGGACTAGCGGGCCAGAGCTCCTACAATGAGCAGTTCTTC.

The V call is TRBV7-6, the J call TRBJ2-1; TRBD1 might be the D (6 bases). V shed 3 bases and J shed 2 bases, with 23 bases lying between them. Germline values: CDR1 SGHVS, CDR2 FNYEAQ. CDR3 length: 19 residues. CDR3 in amino acids: CASSLRPTIQGVTYNEQFF. CDR3 DNA: TGTGCCAGCAGCTTGCGCCCGACGATACAGGGTGTCACCTACAATGAGCAGTTCTTC.

The chain joins TRBV2 to TRBJ1-2; TRBD1 might be the D (6 bases). V lost 5 bases and J 5 bases, leaving 12 bases between the germline ends. This CDR3 comprises 13 residues. The germline V gene encodes CDR1 SNHLY and CDR2 FYNNEI. DNA of the CDR3: TGTGCCAGCAGTTTCGGACAGCTATATGGCTACACCTTC. It is translated as CASSFGQLYGYTF.

This chain joins TRBV5-8 and TRBJ2-3; 10 bases line up with TRBD2. The CDR3 length is 17 residues. The V segment lost 3 bases and the J segment 1 base; nucleotides outside the gene matches: 8. Germline V gene lookup returns CDR1 SGHTS and CDR2 YDEGEE. CDR3 protein: CASSSSLAGVGTDTQYF. CDR3 nucleotides: TGTGCCAGCAGCTCATCCCTAGCGGGAGTTGGCACAGATACGCAGTATTTT.

This clone occurred once. The chain combines TRBV4-2 with TRBJ2-5, with 7 bases matching TRBD2. J lost 1 base, V lost 0 bases, and 11 bases had no gene match. The CDR3 spans 18 residues. Germline V gene sequence: CDR1 LGHNA, CDR2 YNFKEQ. The CDR3 spells CASSQDGPQRGLQETQYF. CDR3 DNA sequence: TGTGCCAGCAGCCAAGATGGACCCCAGCGGGGCCTCCAAGAGACCCAGTACTTC.

The genes are TRBV19 and TRBJ2-1; TRBD2 aligns across 7 bases. This CDR3 spans 12 amino acids. CDR1 is LNHDA, CDR2 SQIVND, per germline (reference sequence). V lost 3 bases and J lost 10; bases outside the gene matches: 3. DNA of the CDR3: TGTGCCAGTAGTATCCAGCGGGAAGAGCAGTTCTTC. Its protein product is CASSIQREEQFF.

CDR3 DNA: TGTGCCAGCAGCTCCGGGCCAGCGGGGAGCACAGATACGCAGTATTTT. Translated: CASSSGPAGSTDTQYF. The V call is TRBV7-3, the J call TRBJ2-3; 7 bases match TRBD2. The CDR3 length is 16 residues. CDR1 is SGHTA and CDR2 is FQGTGA in the germline V gene. V lost 4 bases, J lost 0 bases, and 7 bases stayed unmatched.

The chain joins TRBV5-6 to TRBJ1-2, with D possibly TRBD1 on 5 matching bases. The germline V gene has CDR1 SGHDT and CDR2 YYEEEE. Trimming removed 3 bases at V and 7 bases at J, with 25 bases between. This CDR3 comprises 17 residues. CDR3 amino acids: CASSSRSRDPRTGGYTF. The CDR3 DNA reads TGTGCCAGCAGCTCGCGAAGCCGGGACCCACGGACGGGTGGCTACACCTTC.

The chain employs TRBV6-1 and TRBJ1-5; no definite D call. CDR3 length equals 14 residues. CDR1 and CDR2 from the germline V gene are MNHNS and SASEGT. The V gene lost 1 base and the J gene lost 7 bases, with 11 bases spanning the gap. The CDR3 protein is CASSEEPRRQPQHF. The DNA for the CDR3 is TGTGCCAGCAGTGAAGAGCCCAGGAGGCAGCCCCAGCATTTT.

The rearrangement uses TRBV6-6 and TRBJ1-4, with D uncertain. V gave up 1 base and J gave up 7 bases, with 4 bases separating them. The CDR3 consists of 12 residues. Germline V gene lookup returns CDR1 MNHNY and CDR2 SVGAGI (reference sequence). CDR3 sequence reads: CASSYWGEKLFF. The CDR3 region has the DNA TGTGCCAGCAGTTACTGGGGTGAAAAACTGTTTTTT.

The chain is built from TRBV29-1 and TRBJ1-2, with a weak D call TRBD1 (6 bases). Germline V gene lookup returns CDR1 SQVTM and CDR2 ANQGSEA. The V and J ends lost 8 bases and 8 bases respectively, with 21 bases between them. There are 13 residues in the CDR3. The CDR3 coding sequence is TGCAGCTCCCGGGACACGAGAGAGGAAGGCTACACCTTC. This translates into CSSRDTREEGYTF.

The genes are TRBV28 and TRBJ2-2; D not certain. Germline loops: CDR1 MDHEN, CDR2 SYDVKM. The CDR3 runs to 12 residues. V shed 5 bases and J shed 6 bases, with 7 bases lying between them. Here the CDR3 reads CASSEEPGELFF. CDR3 nucleotide sequence: TGTGCCAGCAGTGAGGAACCCGGGGAGCTGTTTTTT.

The chain couples TRBV2 to TRBJ2-2; a weak D match, TRBD1 (6 bases). The ends were cut back, 7 bases at V and 1 base at J, with 13 bases in the middle. The germline CDR1 and CDR2 sequences are SNHLY and FYNNEI. This CDR3 has 15 residues. CDR3 coding DNA: TGTGCCAGCAATTTCGGGACAAAGAACACCGGGGAGCTGTTTTTT. It specifies CASNFGTKNTGELFF.

The V and J genes are TRBV6-5 and TRBJ1-6; weak D call: TRBD1 (5 bases). Germline values: CDR1 MNHEY, CDR2 SVGAGI. Trimming pared 0 bases from V and 10 bases from J, leaving 16 bases between. The CDR3 consists of 16 residues. The CDR3 nucleotides read TGTGCCAGCAGTTACTCGGTCAAAGGGAGGGGATCACCCCTCCACTTT. This encodes CASSYSVKGRGSPLHF.

V usage is TRBV7-2 and J usage is TRBJ1-4, with D possibly being TRBD1 (5 bases). The germline V gene encodes CDR1 SGHTA and CDR2 FQGNSA. V dropped 1 base and J dropped 4 bases, with 10 bases sitting between them. The length of the CDR3 is 15 residues. The CDR3 DNA sequence: TGTGCCAGCAGCTTAGTCGGGGCCCTTAATGAAAAACTGTTTTTT. Its translation is CASSLVGALNEKLFF.

This sequence joins TRBV5-1 and TRBJ1-1; 7 bases agree with TRBD1. The V gene end was trimmed by 4 bases and the J gene end by 6 bases; junction bases not matched to a gene: 15. Germline lookup yields CDR1 SGHRS and CDR2 YFSETQ. The CDR3 consists of 16 residues. CDR3 nucleotides: TGCGCCAGCAGCCCCCTGGGGCAGGGGGTCGTAGCTGAAGCTTTCTTT. This translates into CASSPLGQGVVAEAFF.

Comments on this clone: Mismatch with germline at one junction end may stem from a read error. The chain employs TRBV7-7 and TRBJ2-3; 9 bases agree with TRBD1. The germline CDR1 and CDR2 sequences are SSHAT and FNYEAQ (reference sequence). The CDR3 totals 15 residues. CDR3 loop: CASSRGTGLFDTQYF. The CDR3, as DNA: TGTGCTAGCAGCCGGGGGACAGGGCTTTTCGATACGCAGTATTTT. The full variable domain, rest sourced from reference TRBV7-7 and TRBJ2-3, is GAGVSQSPRYKVTKRGQDVTLRCDPISSHATLYWYQQALGQGPEFLTYFNYEAQPDKSGLPSDRFSAERPEGSISTLTIQRTEQRDSAMYRCASSRGTGLFDTQYFGPGTRLTVL.

V usage is TRBV18 and J usage is TRBJ2-1; TRBD1 aligns across 12 bases. Germline lookup yields CDR1 KGHSH and CDR2 LQKENI. The junction had 7 bases not matched to a gene; V was cut back by 3 bases and J by 7 bases. CDR3 size: 16 residues. The CDR3 loop reads CASSPVGGQGANEQFF. The CDR3 DNA reads as TGTGCCAGCTCACCCGTCGGGGGACAGGGGGCTAATGAGCAGTTCTTC.

The chain is built from TRBV14 and TRBJ2-7; no clear D. The germline CDR1 and CDR2 sequences are SGHDN and FVKESK. V lost 6 bases and J lost 3, with 15 bases in between. The CDR3 contains 14 residues. Written as DNA, the CDR3 is TGTGCCAGCAGGAACTCAGGATCTTTCTACGAGCAGTACTTC. As protein: CASRNSGSFYEQYF. Supplemented by reference TRBV14 and TRBJ2-7, the full variable domain reads EAGVTQFPSHSVIEKGQTVTLRCDPISGHDNLYWYRRVMGKEIKFLLHFVKESKQDESGMPNNRFLAERTGGTYSTLKVQPAELEDSGVYFCASRNSGSFYEQYFGPGTRLTVT.